Sequencing of this TCR beta chain was carried out in a study of CD8 T cells in ankylosing spondylitis. This clonotype has ten or more counts. Trimming at V came to 2 bases and at J to 0 bases, leaving 5 bases not matched to a gene. Looked up from germline, CDR1 is SGHTA and CDR2 is FQGTGA. There are 17 residues in the CDR3. Quantitative 5'-RACE with molecular barcodes produced the TCR beta libraries. TCRdb reanalysed the 5' RACE reads using MiXCR and keeps one entry per CDR3 protein. Of some 130,000 distinct CDR3 sequences detected, roughly 6.6% appear once; the ten largest clones hold around 12%. The clonotype was recovered from a female donor with ankylosing spondylitis or in good health (not recorded which). Sequencing was performed on blood, either unsorted or a sorted T cell fraction (not recorded which). V usage is TRBV7-3 and J usage is TRBJ2-1, with 9 bases aligning to TRBD2. CDR3 loop: CASSLGRGGFSYNEQFF. The CDR3, as DNA: TGTGCCAGCAGCTTAGGGCGGGGGGGATTCTCCTACAATGAGCAGTTCTTC.